Following are 2 T cell receptor beta chains from one sample sequenced in a study of somatic mutations in cytotoxic T cells in rheumatoid arthritis. This table comes from immunoSEQ multiplex PCR, and its TCRdb copy is limited to in-frame clones, with some not included. The sample records about 14,000 clones, more than 75% being singletons. The sample was CD8+ T cells sorted from blood. These receptors were taken from an adult with rheumatoid arthritis.

The chain employs TRBV19 and TRBJ2-1, with D possibly being TRBD2 (5 bases). This CDR3 is 14 amino acids long. Per germline, CDR1 LNHDA and CDR2 SQIVND (reference sequence). The germline V and J ends were trimmed by 5 bases and 8 bases, with 16 bases remaining between them. The CDR3 reads CASSPGYRSDEQFF. The CDR3 DNA follows: TGTGCCAGTAGTCCGGGGTACCGTTCCGATGAGCAGTTCTTC.

The count of this clone is one. The V gene is TRBV5-6, the J gene TRBJ2-4; D is tentatively TRBD1 or TRBD2 (5 bases each). The CDR3 is made up of 18 amino acids. The V end lost 4 bases, the J end lost 4 bases, and 24 bases lay between the germline ends. Germline CDR1 reads SGHDT; CDR2 reads YYEEEE. This CDR3 is CASSRADSLLAIKNIQYF. In nucleotides, the CDR3 is TGTGCCAGCAGCCGCGCCGACAGCCTCCTAGCCATTAAAAACATTCAGTACTTC.